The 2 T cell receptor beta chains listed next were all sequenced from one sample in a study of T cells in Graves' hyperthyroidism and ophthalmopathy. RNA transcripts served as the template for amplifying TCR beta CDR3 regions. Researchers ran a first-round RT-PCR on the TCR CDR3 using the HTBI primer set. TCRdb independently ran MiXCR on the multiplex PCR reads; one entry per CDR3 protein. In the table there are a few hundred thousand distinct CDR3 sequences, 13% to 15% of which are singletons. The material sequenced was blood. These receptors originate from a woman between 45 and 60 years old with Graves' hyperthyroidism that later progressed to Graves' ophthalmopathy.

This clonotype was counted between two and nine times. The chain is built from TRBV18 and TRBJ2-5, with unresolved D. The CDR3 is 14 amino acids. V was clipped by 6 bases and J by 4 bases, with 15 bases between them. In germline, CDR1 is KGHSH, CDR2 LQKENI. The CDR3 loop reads CASSRRAGRETQYF. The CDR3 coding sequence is TGTGCCAGCTCTCGACGGGCCGGACGAGAGACCCAGTACTTC.

CDR3 region: CASDSDRLSTEAFF. The CDR3 nucleotides are TGTGCCAGCGACTCGGATAGGCTGAGCACTGAAGCTTTCTTT. This chain uses TRBV2 with TRBJ1-1, with D unclear. The CDR3 extends over 14 amino acids. Per germline, CDR1 SNHLY and CDR2 FYNNEI. V shed 8 bases and J shed 4 bases, with 17 bases lying between them.